Listed below are T cell receptor beta chains from one sample, sequenced in a study of cytomegalovirus exposure and HLA in healthy donors. Repertoires were generated with immunoSEQ multiplex PCR, while TCRdb's copy carries only in-frame clones and drops some. The top ten hold about 8.3% of the sample, which has approximately 110,000 clones, 67% seen once. Sequences were obtained from PBMCs. These receptors all come from a man aged 18 to 29 in good health and CMV-seropositive. Each CDR3 is given with its conserved first and last residue. Each record gives: J gene, clone size, D gene, V gene, CDR3 protein, CDR3 DNA. A D gene is named only where the DNA matches it firmly. The size of a clone is reported for some rows only, either as once, few or many, or as a class for expanded clones.

j_gene: TRBJ1-2
abundance: NA
d_gene: NA
v_gene: TRBV2
CDR3aa: CAIPGGDYGYAF
CDR3nt: TGTGCCATTCCCGGGGGAGACTATGGCTACGCCTTC

j_gene: TRBJ1-1
abundance: NA
d_gene: NA
v_gene: TRBV27
CDR3aa: CASRGGRTMNTEAFF
CDR3nt: TGTGCCAGCAGGGGGGGACGGACGATGAACACTGAAGCTTTCTTT

j_gene: TRBJ2-1
abundance: NA
d_gene: NA
v_gene: TRBV4-2
CDR3aa: CASSQVGGGRHEQFF
CDR3nt: TGTGCCAGCAGCCAAGTGGGGGGGGGCCGGCATGAGCAGTTCTTC

j_gene: TRBJ1-5
abundance: NA
d_gene: NA
v_gene: TRBV15
CDR3aa: CATSREGAGWNQPQHF
CDR3nt: TGTGCCACCAGCAGAGAGGGCGCGGGATGGAATCAGCCCCAGCATTTT

j_gene: TRBJ1-5
abundance: NA
d_gene: NA
v_gene: TRBV25-1
CDR3aa: CASRRGNQPQHF
CDR3nt: TGTGCCAGCAGAAGGGGGAATCAGCCCCAGCATTTT

j_gene: TRBJ2-2
abundance: NA
d_gene: NA
v_gene: TRBV7-7
CDR3aa: CASSSAVGLRAGELFF
CDR3nt: TGTGCCAGCAGCTCCGCCGTGGGTCTGAGGGCAGGGGAGCTGTTTTTT

j_gene: TRBJ1-6
abundance: NA
d_gene: NA
v_gene: TRBV5-6
CDR3aa: CASSLGTAPNSPLHF
CDR3nt: TGTGCCAGCAGCTTGGGGACAGCCCCAAATTCACCCCTCCACTTT

j_gene: TRBJ2-5
abundance: NA
d_gene: NA
v_gene: TRBV15
CDR3aa: CATSRDQTGTQYF
CDR3nt: TGTGCCACCAGCAGAGATCAAACGGGGACCCAGTACTTC

j_gene: TRBJ1-2
abundance: NA
d_gene: NA
v_gene: TRBV5-1
CDR3aa: CASSFGGDYGYTF
CDR3nt: TGCGCCAGCAGCTTTGGCGGAGACTATGGCTACACCTTC

j_gene: TRBJ2-5
abundance: NA
d_gene: TRBD2
v_gene: TRBV15
CDR3aa: CATSRVLAGPRETQYF
CDR3nt: TGTGCCACCAGCAGAGTACTAGCGGGGCCCCGGGAGACCCAGTACTTC

j_gene: TRBJ2-5
abundance: NA
d_gene: TRBD2
v_gene: TRBV27
CDR3aa: CASSPLGLAGTQETQYF
CDR3nt: TGTGCCAGCAGTCCCCTAGGACTAGCGGGTACACAAGAGACCCAGTACTTC

j_gene: TRBJ1-1
abundance: few
d_gene: NA
v_gene: TRBV6-1
CDR3aa: CASSGQGYTEAFF
CDR3nt: TGTGCCAGCAGTGGGCAGGGGTACACTGAAGCTTTCTTT

j_gene: TRBJ1-1
abundance: NA
d_gene: NA
v_gene: TRBV27
CDR3aa: CASRLRLRGGMNTEAFF
CDR3nt: TGTGCCAGCAGACTAAGATTGAGAGGGGGAATGAACACTGAAGCTTTCTTT

j_gene: TRBJ2-5
abundance: NA
d_gene: TRBD2
v_gene: TRBV7-8
CDR3aa: CASSLVVAGGLETQYF
CDR3nt: TGTGCCAGCAGCTTAGTAGTAGCGGGGGGGCTGGAGACCCAGTACTTC

j_gene: TRBJ2-1
abundance: NA
d_gene: TRBD2
v_gene: TRBV19
CDR3aa: CASRDRSAGGGYNEQFF
CDR3nt: TGTGCCAGTAGAGACCGGTCGGCGGGGGGCGGCTACAATGAGCAGTTCTTC

j_gene: TRBJ2-7
abundance: few
d_gene: NA
v_gene: TRBV11-3
CDR3aa: CASSLGILGAQYF
CDR3nt: TGTGCCAGCAGCTTAGGCATCCTTGGGGCGCAGTACTTC

j_gene: TRBJ2-1
abundance: NA
d_gene: NA
v_gene: TRBV4-1
CDR3aa: CASSPGHLYNEQFF
CDR3nt: TGCGCCAGCAGCCCGGGACACCTCTACAATGAGCAGTTCTTC

j_gene: TRBJ2-2
abundance: NA
d_gene: TRBD1
v_gene: TRBV29-1
CDR3aa: CSGWTGMNTGELFF
CDR3nt: TGCAGCGGCTGGACAGGGATGAACACCGGGGAGCTGTTTTTT

j_gene: TRBJ1-2
abundance: NA
d_gene: NA
v_gene: TRBV5-4
CDR3aa: CASSSPALYGYTF
CDR3nt: TGTGCCAGCAGCTCCCCCGCACTCTATGGCTACACCTTC

j_gene: TRBJ2-7
abundance: few
d_gene: NA
v_gene: TRBV21-1
CDR3aa: CASSTRDRVCEQYF
CDR3nt: TGTGCCAGCAGCACCCGGGACAGGGTTTGCGAGCAGTACTTC

j_gene: TRBJ1-6
abundance: NA
d_gene: NA
v_gene: TRBV5-1
CDR3aa: CASSLGDNSPLHF
CDR3nt: TGCGCCAGCAGCTTGGGAGATAATTCACCCCTCCACTTT

j_gene: TRBJ1-2
abundance: NA
d_gene: TRBD1
v_gene: TRBV27
CDR3aa: CASSSTGTGLKRGYTF
CDR3nt: TGTGCCAGCAGTTCGACCGGGACAGGACTCAAGCGGGGCTACACCTTC

j_gene: TRBJ1-4
abundance: NA
d_gene: TRBD1
v_gene: TRBV28
CDR3aa: CASSLPQGVHEKLFF
CDR3nt: TGTGCCAGCAGTTTACCCCAGGGGGTTCATGAAAAACTGTTTTTT

j_gene: TRBJ1-1
abundance: NA
d_gene: NA
v_gene: TRBV28
CDR3aa: CASSLTTGFYNTEAFF
CDR3nt: TGTGCCAGCAGTTTAACCACAGGGTTCTATAACACTGAAGCTTTCTTT

j_gene: TRBJ2-7
abundance: NA
d_gene: TRBD2
v_gene: TRBV30
CDR3aa: CAWSVTSGAPYF
CDR3nt: TGTGCCTGGAGTGTAACTAGCGGAGCGCCGTACTTC